This TCR beta chain was observed in a study of identical twins. From the 5' RACE reads, TCRdb called clonotypes with MiXCR, one entry per CDR3 protein. Seen here are hundreds of thousands of distinct CDR3 sequences, 12% observed once, and the top ten hold about 7%. This clonotype has a handful of counts. The CDR3 consists of 16 residues. The germline CDR1 and CDR2 sequences are SQVTM and ANQGSEA. V lost 5 bases and J lost 0, with 17 bases in between. These same records also appear under a second study, on yellow fever vaccine responses in identical twins.

Sequencing was performed on CD8+ T cells sorted from blood. The V call is TRBV29-1, the J call TRBJ2-1; either TRBD1 or TRBD2 may supply D (6 bases each). The clonotype was recovered from a woman under 30 in good health. The CDR3 DNA reads as TGCAGCGTTTTTTCCCCGAGGGGGGCCTCCTACAATGAGCAGTTCTTC. This sequence encodes CSVFSPRGASYNEQFF.